The source of this TCR beta chain is a study of chemoradiotherapy in HPV16-positive cancers. Germline CDR1 MGHRA, CDR2 YSYEKL. The V and J ends lost 6 bases and 1 base respectively, with 9 bases between them. The CDR3 spans 13 residues. Sequenced by immunoSEQ multiplex PCR; TCRdb stores in-frame clones only, minus some. The repertoire holds about 20,000 clones, with approximately 70% as singletons. As regards this clone: No antigen is known for it.

Whole-study findings and limits: For HPV16-positive patients, expanding HPV-responsive T cells associated with longer recurrence-free survival. Candidate HPV-specific clones and E7-related TCR motifs grew in tumor during treatment.

Sampling was performed from a patient who underwent chemoradiotherapy. The TCR originated in a human donor with HPV-associated anogenital cancer. The chain has TRBV4-1 and TRBJ1-2; a possible D gene is TRBD1 (5 bases). The CDR3 DNA follows: TGCGCCAGCAGTCAGACAGATAACTATGGCTACACCTTC. Residues: CASSQTDNYGYTF.